This T cell receptor (beta chain) came from a study of T cells after yellow fever vaccination. The CDR3 extends over 15 amino acids. Trimming cost V 8 bases and J 7 bases; bases outside gene matches: 10. In germline, CDR1 is SNHLY, CDR2 FYNNEI. TCRdb recomputed calls from the 5' RACE reads with MiXCR, one row per CDR3 protein. The table shows 620,000 or so distinct CDR3 sequences, with around a sixth occurring only once. This clonotype was detected a few times. This chain links TRBV2 with TRBJ1-6, with TRBD1 matching over 8 bases. The sequenced sample was PBMCs, obtained 5 days after the first yellow fever vaccination. This clonotype was obtained from a man younger than 30 who received the YFV17D yellow fever vaccine. CDR3 protein: CASLVQGAVNSPLHF. The CDR3 DNA follows: TGTGCCAGCCTCGTTCAGGGGGCGGTCAATTCACCCCTCCACTTT.